Listed below are T cell receptor beta chains from one sample, sequenced in a study of molecular identifiers for immune sequencing clone quantification. MiXCR, applied by TCRdb to the PCR reads, yields one record per CDR3 protein. The sample consists of about 640,000 distinct CDR3 sequences, 20% of them appearing once. Sequenced sample: naive CD8+ T cells from blood, with Jurkat cell RNA spiked in. The receptors were sampled from a human donor in good health. Some libraries in this study had Jurkat cell RNA spiked in. Each CDR3 is given with its conserved first and last residue. The D gene is left open where the match is weak. The size entry is marked missing in some rows and otherwise reads once, few, many or a size class.

v_gene,abundance,j_gene,d_gene,CDR3nt,CDR3aa
TRBV2,NA,TRBJ1-5,TRBD1,TGTGCCAGCAGTGAATGGGACAGGGGCAATCAGCCCCGGCATTTT,CASSEWDRGNQPRHF
TRBV19,many,TRBJ2-3,TRBD1,TGTGCCAGTAGTGTGACCCCAGGGGGCTGGACAGATACGCAGTATTTT,CASSVTPGGWTDTQYF
TRBV6-6,many,TRBJ2-2,NA,TGTGCCAGCAGTTACTCCCCCGGAGCCCACATACAAACCGGGGAGCTGTTTTTT,CASSYSPGAHIQTGELFF
TRBV6-2/TRBV6-3,NA,TRBJ2-7,NA,TGTGCCAGCAGTTATCGCCGGGAGCTACTCTCCTACGAGCAGTACTTC,CASSYRRELLSYEQYF
TRBV2,NA,TRBJ2-2,NA,TGTGCCAGCAGTGATGCAGACACCGGGGAGCTGTTTTTT,CASSDADTGELFF
TRBV9,few,TRBJ1-6,NA,TGTGCCAGCAGCGTACAATATAATTCACCCCTCCACTTT,CASSVQYNSPLHF
TRBV4-1,NA,TRBJ1-3,NA,TGCGCCAGCAGCCAAGAGAGACAGTTCTCTGGAAACACCATATATTTT,CASSQERQFSGNTIYF
TRBV5-1,many,TRBJ2-5,TRBD1,TGCGCCAGCAGCTTGGACAGGGGTAGACAAGAGACCCAGTACTTC,CASSLDRGRQETQYF
TRBV4-1,many,TRBJ1-6,NA,TGCGCCAGCAGCCAAGATCAAATAGTGAGAACACCCCTCCACTTT,CASSQDQIVRTPLHF
TRBV5-1,many,TRBJ2-7,NA,TGCGCCAGCAGCTTGGCCTCGGATGAGCAGTACTTC,CASSLASDEQYF
TRBV20-1,NA,TRBJ2-7,TRBD2,TGCAGTGCTCTTAGCGGGAAAAGCTCCTACGAGCAGTACTTC,CSALSGKSSYEQYF
TRBV27,NA,TRBJ1-2,NA,TGTGCCAGCAGTTTACAGGAGGTCGACTATGGCTACACCTTC,CASSLQEVDYGYTF
TRBV27,many,TRBJ2-3,NA,TGTGCCAGCAGTCTCACGTGGACAGATACGCAGTATTTT,CASSLTWTDTQYF
TRBV4-1,many,TRBJ2-7,NA,TGCGCCAGCAGCCCCCCCAGAGTCCACGAGCAGTACTTC,CASSPPRVHEQYF
TRBV12-3/TRBV12-4,many,TRBJ1-1,NA,TGTGCCAGCAGTTTAGGCAACAGGTTGGGAGACACTGAAGCTTTCTTT,CASSLGNRLGDTEAFF
TRBV7-2,many,TRBJ1-1,NA,TGTGCCAGCAGCTTTGGGGTGGGATTCACTGAAGCTTTCTTT,CASSFGVGFTEAFF
TRBV10-3,many,TRBJ2-5,TRBD2,TGTGCCATCAGTGAGTCAGGGCTAGCGGCCCAAGAGACCCAGTACTTC,CAISESGLAAQETQYF
TRBV27,NA,TRBJ1-1,TRBD1,TGTGCCAGCAGTTTATTAACAGGGGGCCCGTCGGTTCCTGAAGCTTTCTTT,CASSLLTGGPSVPEAFF
TRBV9,many,TRBJ1-1,TRBD1,TGTGCCAGCTCCGGACAGGGTATGAACACTGAAGCTTTCTTT,CASSGQGMNTEAFF
TRBV7-9,many,TRBJ2-7,TRBD1,TGTGCCAGCAGCTGGGGGACAGGGAGCTACGAGCAGTACTTC,CASSWGTGSYEQYF